The 8 T cell receptor beta chains below come from one sample, sequenced in a study of cytomegalovirus exposure and HLA in healthy donors. PCR amplification relied on 60 Vbeta primers (plus 13 Jbeta primers). Produced via immunoSEQ multiplex PCR; TCRdb's table is partial and in-frame only. The listing contains approximately 110,000 clones. What was sequenced was PBMCs. The receptors originated from a man between 18 and 35 years old in good health and CMV-seronegative.

V usage is TRBV6-1 and J usage is TRBJ1-2; 8 nucleotides line up with TRBD1. This CDR3 comprises 14 residues. The germline V gene encodes CDR1 MNHNS and CDR2 SASEGT. J was trimmed by 5 bases and V by 8 bases; bases with no gene match: 10. CDR3 nucleotide sequence: TGTGCCAGCCCCGCTGACAGGGGAATATATGGCTACACCTTC. It codes for CASPADRGIYGYTF.

CDR3 loop: CASFLRDYTTMTDTQYF. CDR3 nucleotides: TGTGCCAGTTTCCTCCGGGACTACACGACCATGACAGATACGCAGTATTTT. The chain couples TRBV21-1 to TRBJ2-3; TRBD2, the table's D call, was not compared with the DNA. TRBV21-1 is a listed pseudogene. The CDR3 is made up of 17 amino acids.

This CDR3 is CATSSRDRHNPGDGYTF. The CDR3 region has the DNA TGTGCCACCAGCAGCCGGGACAGGCACAACCCAGGAGATGGCTACACCTTC. The V call is TRBV15, the J call TRBJ1-2, with 8 bases that match TRBD1. J was trimmed by 6 bases and V by 3 bases; bases with no gene match: 15. This CDR3 region has 17 residues. Per the germline V gene, CDR1 is LNHNV and CDR2 is YYDKDF (reference sequence).

The chain has TRBV7-9 and TRBJ2-7, with TRBD1 matching over 10 bases. The CDR3 spans 13 residues. The trim removed 8 bases at V and 5 bases at J, leaving 6 bases unmatched. The germline CDR1 and CDR2 sequences are SEHNR and FQNEAQ (reference sequence). The CDR3 nucleotides read TGTGCCAGCCGCCGGGACAGGGGCCACGAGCAGTACTTC. Its translation: CASRRDRGHEQYF.

The chain uses TRBV5-4 and TRBJ2-4; the D is unclear. Germline V gene data show CDR1 as SGHNT and CDR2 as YYREEE (reference sequence). Trimming took off 3 bases at V and 1 base at J, with 14 bases between the two ends. The CDR3 loop spans 16 amino acids. For the CDR3, the DNA is TGTGCCAGCAGCTCGGCAGGTCTCCCTGCCAAAAACATTCAGTACTTC. Translating gives CASSSAGLPAKNIQYF.

Here the CDR3 reads CASSRDSSSYEQYF. In DNA, the CDR3 is TGTGCCAGCTCTCGGGACAGCAGCTCCTACGAGCAGTACTTC. The V call is TRBV5-4, the J call TRBJ2-7; 7 nucleotides match TRBD1. This CDR3 contains 14 residues. From germline, CDR1 is SGHNT and CDR2 YYREEE (reference sequence). V shed 7 bases and J 0 bases; nucleotides not matched to a gene: 7.

This rearrangement joins TRBV27 to TRBJ2-7, with 7 bases that match TRBD2. V lost 5 bases, J lost 6 bases, and 10 bases stayed unmatched. This CDR3 spans 14 amino acids. CDR1 and CDR2 (germline): MNHEY, SMNVEV (reference sequence). This chain's CDR3 is CASSRTYGEGEQYF. The DNA for the CDR3 is TGTGCCAGCAGTCGGACTTACGGGGAGGGCGAGCAGTACTTC.

This sequence joins TRBV4-1 and TRBJ1-3; TRBD1 agrees at 8 bases. The CDR3 consists of 18 residues. V shed 0 bases, J shed 1 base, and the junction held 8 bases outside the gene matches. Germline assignment: CDR1 MGHRA and CDR2 YSYEKL. The CDR3 here is CASSQEWSGGASGNTIYF. In nucleotides, the CDR3 is TGCGCCAGCAGCCAAGAGTGGTCAGGGGGCGCGTCTGGAAACACCATATATTTT.